Listed below are T cell receptor beta chains from one sample, sequenced in a study of chemoradiotherapy in HPV16-positive cancers. The assay was immunoSEQ multiplex PCR, and TCRdb's table has in-frame clones only and misses some. The repertoire holds around 5,400 clones, with less than 85% as singletons. This material consisted of tumor tissue, taken from a patient who underwent chemoradiotherapy. These TCRs come from a human donor with HPV-associated anogenital cancer. Each CDR3 is given with its conserved first and last residue. D genes are given only for firm matches. Clone size is not always given. Where it is, it says once, few, many or a class for expanded clones.

d_call	v_call	clone_size	j_call	cdr3_nt	cdr3_aa
.	TRBV30	.	TRBJ1-1	TGTGCCTGGAGTGTAGTGGACACCGAAGCTTTCTTT	CAWSVVDTEAFF
TRBD1	TRBV10-3	once	TRBJ1-5	TGTGCCATCAGTGATGGGACAGGGAATGGACAGCCCCAGCATTTT	CAISDGTGNGQPQHF
TRBD1	TRBV11-2	.	TRBJ2-5	TGTGCCAGCAGCTTAACAGGGGTCCAAGAGACCCAGTACTTC	CASSLTGVQETQYF
.	TRBV6-1	once	TRBJ2-1	TGTGCCAGCAGTGAATTCGGGGGCCCCACGGCAAATGAGCAGTTCTTC	CASSEFGGPTANEQFF
.	TRBV4-2	.	TRBJ2-2	TGTGCCAGCAGCCACCCCACTCTCGGAAACACCGGGGAGCTGTTTTTT	CASSHPTLGNTGELFF
TRBD2	TRBV7-2	once	TRBJ2-1	TGTGCCAGCAGCTTAAGCGGGGGATCCTACAATGAGCAGTTCTTC	CASSLSGGSYNEQFF
.	TRBV9	.	TRBJ2-3	TGTGCCAGCAGCGTAACCGCGGATCGCACAGATACGCAGTATTTT	CASSVTADRTDTQYF
.	TRBV19	.	TRBJ1-1	TGTGCCAGTAGTATTAACACTGAAGCTTTCTTT	CASSINTEAFF
TRBD2	TRBV2	.	TRBJ2-5	TGTGCCAGCAGTGGGCCTAGCGGAAAGACCCAGTACTTC	CASSGPSGKTQYF
.	TRBV6-1	once	TRBJ1-3	TGTGCCAGCAGTGAAAGGGAGTCCCAGGCGTACTCTGGAAACACCATATATTTT	CASSERESQAYSGNTIYF
TRBD1	TRBV27	.	TRBJ1-6	TGTGCCAGCAGTCTCGGACAGGGGGGGTCACCCCTCCACTTT	CASSLGQGGSPLHF
.	TRBV30	.	TRBJ1-4	TGTGCCTGGAGTGTTGGGGGAAGTGGTAATGAAAAACTGTTTTTT	CAWSVGGSGNEKLFF
.	TRBV10-3	.	TRBJ1-3	TGTGCCATCAGTGAGTCGGGGGGCCGTATTGATGGAAACACCATATATTTT	CAISESGGRIDGNTIYF
.	TRBV19	.	TRBJ1-1	TGTGCCAGTAGAGCAGGGGTTGTCACTGAAGCTTTCTTT	CASRAGVVTEAFF
TRBD1	TRBV6-1	few	TRBJ2-7	TGTGCCAGCACTAAGGACAGGGTCAGGGACGAGCAGTACTTC	CASTKDRVRDEQYF
.	TRBV11-2	.	TRBJ1-1	TGTGCCAGCAGCGACCCGGCGGGCACTGAAGCTTTCTTT	CASSDPAGTEAFF
.	TRBV6-1	.	TRBJ1-1	TGTGCCAGCAGTGAATCCCTGGGGGCAGGAGGACCTGAAGCTTTCTTT	CASSESLGAGGPEAFF
TRBD2	TRBV7-6	.	TRBJ2-1	TGTGCCAGCAGCTTAGAGGGTAGGACTAGCGGAAACAATGAGCAGTTCTTC	CASSLEGRTSGNNEQFF
.	TRBV11-2	.	TRBJ2-2	TGTGCCAGCAGCTTAGAGAGCGCCTTCGGGGAGCTGTTTTTT	CASSLESAFGELFF
TRBD1	TRBV5-5	.	TRBJ1-6	TGTGCCAGCAGCTCCCGGACAGGGGTAGGGAATTCACCCCTCCACTTT	CASSSRTGVGNSPLHF
.	TRBV6-6	large	TRBJ2-7	TGTGCCAGCAGTTCGGCGGGACTCCCAACCCCCTACGAGCAGTACTTC	CASSSAGLPTPYEQYF
.	TRBV11-2	few	TRBJ1-6	TGTGCCAGCAGCTTAGAAAGCAGGGGACCGGGCTCCTATAATTCACCCCTCCACTTT	CASSLESRGPGSYNSPLHF
.	TRBV15	.	TRBJ1-2	TGTGCCACCAGTAGATCCGGGACCGGCTATGGCTACACCTTC	CATSRSGTGYGYTF
.	TRBV7-7	.	TRBJ1-5	TGTGCCAGCCAAGTCCCCCTCAAAACACAAGCCGATAATAGCAATCAGCCCCAGCATTTT	CASQVPLKTQADNSNQPQHF
TRBD1	TRBV7-2	.	TRBJ1-6	TGTGCCAGCAGCTCCGGACAGGGAAATTCACCCCTCCACTTT	CASSSGQGNSPLHF
.	TRBV21-1	.	TRBJ1-1	TGTGCCAGCAACCTCACAGGGGGGAGTACTGAAGCTTTCTTT	CASNLTGGSTEAFF
TRBD1	TRBV30	few	TRBJ1-5	TGTGCCTGGAGCTCCAGGGGGAGCAATCAGCCCCAGCATTTT	CAWSSRGSNQPQHF